Each of the 16 T cell receptor beta chains below was sequenced from the same sample in a study of cytomegalovirus exposure and HLA in healthy donors. A multiplex PCR was run with 60 Vbeta primers and 13 Jbeta primers. Data came from immunoSEQ multiplex PCR; TCRdb stores just in-frame clones and leaves some out. This listing includes approximately 93,000 clones. Material: PBMCs. The receptors shown here come from a woman aged 30 to 39 in good health and CMV-seronegative.

The chain recombines TRBV28 with TRBJ1-2; TRBD1 matches at 8 bases. The length of the CDR3 is 13 residues. V was clipped by 5 bases and J by 3 bases; unmatched bases: 2. From germline, CDR1 is MDHEN and CDR2 SYDVKM. CDR3 protein: CASSGGQDYGYTF. In nucleotides, the CDR3 is TGTGCCAGCAGTGGGGGACAGGACTATGGCTACACCTTC.

CDR3 nucleotide sequence: TGTGCCAGTAGTATGACTCCCGTGGGCAATCAGCCCCAGCATTTT. Its translation: CASSMTPVGNQPQHF. The rearrangement uses TRBV19 and TRBJ1-5; no clear D gene. Germline assignment: CDR1 LNHDA and CDR2 SQIVND (reference sequence). The CDR3 totals 15 residues. V dropped 3 bases and J dropped 2 bases, with 11 bases sitting between them.

The chain links TRBV21-1 to TRBJ1-5; TRBD1 is the table's D call and was not checked against the DNA. TRBV21-1 is noted as a pseudogene. The CDR3 contains 14 residues. CDR3 in DNA: TGTGCCCCGCAGGGGGCTGAGAACAATCAGCCCCAGCATTTT. Residues: CAPQGAENNQPQHF.

This chain links TRBV5-1 with TRBJ1-3; TRBD1 agrees at 9 bases. Germline lookup yields CDR1 SGHRS and CDR2 YFSETQ. J gave up 0 bases and V 3 bases, and 7 bases lay outside the gene matches. The CDR3 extends over 17 amino acids. DNA of the CDR3: TGCGCCAGCAGCTCTCCCCCGGGACAGGGCTCTGGAAACACCATATATTTT. It translates to CASSSPPGQGSGNTIYF.

The CDR3 sequence: CASSVQGGYEQYF. The CDR3 region has the DNA TGTGCCAGCAGCGTACAGGGCGGCTACGAGCAGTACTTC. This chain joins TRBV9 and TRBJ2-7; D might be TRBD1 (5 bases). Germline V gene lookup returns CDR1 SGDLS and CDR2 YYNGEE. The CDR3 runs to 13 residues. Trimming stripped 1 base from V and 3 bases from J, with 8 bases between. The whole variable domain, filled in from reference TRBV9 and TRBJ2-7, reads DSGVTQTPKHLITATGQRVTLRCSPRSGDLSVYWYQQSLDQGLQFLIQYYNGEERAKGNILERFSAQQFPDLHSELNLSSLELGDSALYFCASSVQGGYEQYFGPGTRLTVT.

The rearrangement uses TRBV6-6 and TRBJ2-1, with D unclear. This CDR3 contains 16 residues. V was cut by 2 bases and J by 0 bases, with 11 bases left in between. Germline CDR1 reads MNHNY; CDR2 reads SVGAGI (reference sequence). The CDR3 loop is CASSYEAISSYNEQFF. The CDR3 DNA sequence: TGTGCCAGCAGTTACGAGGCGATCAGCTCCTACAATGAGCAGTTCTTC.

CDR3 DNA: TGTGCCAGTAGTATAACCCAGGGGGGTTATCGCTACACCTTC. Translated: CASSITQGGYRYTF. The V and J genes are TRBV19 and TRBJ1-2; TRBD1 matches 7 bases. Germline-derived CDR1 and CDR2 are LNHDA and SQIVND (reference sequence). The ends lost 2 bases at V and 9 bases at J; junction bases unmatched: 9. The CDR3 runs to 14 residues. The full variable domain, its missing parts supplied by reference TRBV19 and TRBJ1-2, is DGGITQSPKYLFRKEGQNVTLSCEQNLNHDAMYWYRQDPGQGLRLIYYSQIVNDFQKGDIAEGYSVSREKKESFPLTVTSAQKNPTAFYLCASSITQGGYRYTFGSGTRLTVV.

CDR3 nucleotide sequence: TGTGCCAGCAGTTACGCCGGGGGACCCTACAATGAGCAGTTCTTC. Translation: CASSYAGGPYNEQFF. The gene calls are TRBV6-5 and TRBJ2-1, with D possibly being TRBD2 (6 bases). The CDR3 has 15 amino acids. CDR1 and CDR2 (germline): MNHEY, SVGAGI. V was shortened by 2 bases and J by 2 bases, with 10 bases between the two germline ends.

The chain links TRBV30 to TRBJ2-2, with 8 bases fitting TRBD1. CDR3 length equals 15 residues. V lost 3 bases and J lost 4; bases outside the gene matches: 7. Germline assignment: CDR1 GTSNPN and CDR2 SVGIG (reference sequence). CDR3 amino acids: CAWSAGQGSTGELFF. The CDR3 region has the DNA TGTGCCTGGAGCGCCGGACAGGGCTCCACCGGGGAGCTGTTTTTT.

The CDR3, as DNA: TGTGCCAGCAGCTCATGGACTAGCGGGGGCCGTACGACCTACGAGCAGTACTTC. Translated, it gives CASSSWTSGGRTTYEQYF. This chain joins TRBV5-6 and TRBJ2-7; 13 nucleotides agree with TRBD2. CDR1 and CDR2 from the germline V gene are SGHDT and YYEEEE. The J segment lost 2 bases and the V segment lost 3 bases, leaving 11 bases of the junction unmatched. The CDR3 totals 18 residues.

The CDR3 protein is CAWSATGGWGNIQYF. DNA for the CDR3: TGTGCCTGGAGTGCCACAGGGGGCTGGGGGAACATTCAGTACTTC. This chain uses TRBV30 with TRBJ2-4; 9 positions match TRBD1. The V gene's germline CDR1 is GTSNPN and CDR2 SVGIG (reference sequence). V dropped 1 base and J dropped 7; count of bases not matched to a gene: 8. The CDR3 sequence is 15 residues long.

This chain uses TRBV12-5 with TRBJ2-1; 8 bases are a match to TRBD2. CDR3 length: 13 amino acids. Germline trimming cut 3 bases from V and 7 bases from J; bases unmatched to any gene: 2. CDR1 is LGHNT and CDR2 is FRNRAP in the germline V gene. The CDR3 DNA reads as TGTGCTAGTGGTTTTGGGACTAGTAATGAGCAGTTCTTC. Its translation is CASGFGTSNEQFF.

The genes are TRBV27 and TRBJ1-1; 8 nucleotides align to TRBD1. This CDR3 is built from 14 residues. Trimming took 5 bases from V and 8 from J; bases not matched to a gene: 10. Germline V gene sequence: CDR1 MNHEY, CDR2 SMNVEV (reference sequence). Here the CDR3 reads CASSPALGDREAFF. CDR3 bases: TGTGCCAGCAGTCCGGCATTAGGGGACAGGGAAGCTTTCTTT.

This sequence joins TRBV18 and TRBJ1-1; D remains unclear. CDR3 size: 15 residues. The germline V and J ends were trimmed by 2 bases and 1 base, with 11 bases remaining between them. Germline loops: CDR1 KGHSH, CDR2 LQKENI. Here the CDR3 reads CASSPEGWGNTEAFF. In DNA, the CDR3 is TGTGCCAGCTCACCAGAGGGTTGGGGGAACACTGAAGCTTTCTTT.

The chain has TRBV9 and TRBJ2-3; weak D call: TRBD1 (6 bases). Germline CDR1 and CDR2: SGDLS and YYNGEE. V gave up 6 bases and J gave up 4 bases, with 18 bases separating them. This CDR3 comprises 15 residues. In nucleotides, the CDR3 is TGTGCCAGCACCCGGGACACCTCCAAGGCAGATACGCAGTATTTT. Residues: CASTRDTSKADTQYF.

As DNA, the CDR3 is TGTGCCAGCAGCTCCTATCAGGGGTTCCCCCCCTACGAGCAGTACTTC. Translation gives CASSSYQGFPPYEQYF. The chain carries TRBV7-8 and TRBJ2-7, with a tentative D call TRBD1 (6 bases). The CDR3 is made up of 16 amino acids. Germline assignment: CDR1 SGHVS and CDR2 FQNEAQ. Between the trimmed V and J ends, which lost 4 bases and 2 bases, there was a span of 18 bases.